The table lists the clone carrying this T cell receptor beta chain with a few counts. Patients showing uncontrolled infection, other autoimmune disease, pregnancy or lactation were ineligible. This sample holds PBMCs from approximately 9 ml fresh peripheral blood. The data derive from a study of T cells in Graves' hyperthyroidism and ophthalmopathy. The source material, RNA transcripts, was used to amplify TCR beta CDR3 regions. Primed by the HTBI set, a first-round RT-PCR was run on the TCR CDR3. A single record per CDR3 protein comes from TCRdb applying MiXCR to the multiplex PCR reads. The sample records approximately 400,000 distinct CDR3 sequences, approximately 14% being singletons. The V end was cut by 7 bases, the J end by 5 bases, with 12 bases between. This CDR3 is built from 13 residues. CDR1 and CDR2 from the germline V gene are MDHEN and SYDVKM.

The V gene is TRBV28, the J gene TRBJ1-5, with a tentative D call TRBD1 (6 bases). The sample comprised blood. The sequence was collected from a woman younger than 35 with Graves' hyperthyroidism that later progressed to Graves' ophthalmopathy. CDR3 protein: CASTLGGYQPQHF. In DNA form, the CDR3 reads TGTGCCAGCACCTTAGGGGGGTATCAGCCCCAGCATTTT. The whole variable domain, filled in from reference TRBV28 and TRBJ1-5, reads DVKVTQSSRYLVKRTGEKVFLECVQDMDHENMFWYRQDPGLGLRLIYFSYDVKMKEKGDIPEGYSVSREKKERFSLILESASTNQTSMYLCASTLGGYQPQHFGDGTRLSIL.